A selection of T cell receptor beta chains follows, all from one sample in a study of T-cell reconstitution after alpha-beta-depleted transplantation in children. Using its own MiXCR run on the PCR reads, TCRdb lists one record per CDR3 protein. The table includes 490,000 or so distinct CDR3 sequences, about 10% detected once. Sequenced material: PBMCs, taken before TCRalphabeta/CD19-depleted stem cell transplant. The receptors here all came from a child aged 2-15 years with inherited bone marrow failure, due to receive a stem cell transplant. CDR3s include the opening cysteine and the closing phenylalanine or tryptophan. A D gene is named only where the DNA matches it firmly. Only part of the rows carry a size: once, few, many, or a class if the clone is expanded.

d_call	v_call	clone_size	j_call	cdr3_nt	cdr3_aa
.	TRBV2	many	TRBJ2-1	TGTGCCAGCAGTCCCCCGCCTGCAAATGAGCAGTTCTTC	CASSPPPANEQFF
.	TRBV5-1	many	TRBJ2-1	TGCGCCAGCAGCTTCCGACCCCAAAGCTCCTACAATGAGCAGTTCTTC	CASSFRPQSSYNEQFF
.	TRBV4-3	many	TRBJ2-7	TGCGCCAGCAGCCACGGGACGGAGACCTACGAGCAGTACTTC	CASSHGTETYEQYF
.	TRBV27	.	TRBJ2-1	TGTGCCACCAGGACGGCGAGCTCCTACAATGAGCAGTTCTTC	CATRTASSYNEQFF
TRBD1	TRBV12-3/TRBV12-4	many	TRBJ1-4	TGTGCCAGCAGTGCGACGACAGGGGCAACTAATGAAAAACTGTTTTTT	CASSATTGATNEKLFF
.	TRBV20-1	many	TRBJ1-4	TGCAGTGCTAGACGAACTAATGAAAAACTGTTTTTT	CSARRTNEKLFF
.	TRBV7-7	many	TRBJ2-2	TGTGCCAGCAGCTTAGGTGCGGGGAGAGGAACCGGGGAGCTGTTTTTT	CASSLGAGRGTGELFF
.	TRBV28	many	TRBJ1-2	TGTGCCAGCAGTTTTGACCGTTTGTCAGCTAACTATGGCTACACCTTC	CASSFDRLSANYGYTF
.	TRBV6-2/TRBV6-3	many	TRBJ2-3	TGTGCCAGCAGTAGCCACGGCCTCGGCACAGATACGCAGTATTTT	CASSSHGLGTDTQYF
TRBD2	TRBV5-1	many	TRBJ2-1	TGCGCCAGCAGCATCGGACTAGAGGGCTACAATGAGCAGTTCTTC	CASSIGLEGYNEQFF
TRBD2	TRBV12-3/TRBV12-4	few	TRBJ2-3	TGTGCCAGCAGTCTATCTAGCGGGATTAGAAACCCCCTATGCACAGATACGCAGTATTTT	CASSLSSGIRNPLCTDTQYF
TRBD1	TRBV28	many	TRBJ2-7	TGTGCCAGCAGTTCCCCTGACAGGGGGCCCTACGAGCAGTACTTC	CASSSPDRGPYEQYF
.	TRBV7-9	.	TRBJ1-5	TGTGCCAGCAGCTTAGAAACCAATCAGCCCCAGCATTTT	CASSLETNQPQHF
.	TRBV12-3/TRBV12-4	.	TRBJ2-7	TGTGCCAGCAGTTCCCGGGAGACCCACGAGCAGTACTTC	CASSSRETHEQYF
.	TRBV4-1	many	TRBJ2-5	TGCGCCAGCAGCCAACCTAGGGAGACCCAGTACTTC	CASSQPRETQYF
.	TRBV20-1	.	TRBJ1-6	TGCAGTGCCATAGATTCACCCCTCCACTTT	CSAIDSPLHF
.	TRBV29-1	many	TRBJ2-7	TGCAGCCTACTACGGGCGGGCGCTTACGAGCAGTACTTC	CSLLRAGAYEQYF
.	TRBV9	many	TRBJ1-2	TGTGCCAGCAGCGTAGTAGTAACCGCCAACTATGGCTACACCTTC	CASSVVVTANYGYTF